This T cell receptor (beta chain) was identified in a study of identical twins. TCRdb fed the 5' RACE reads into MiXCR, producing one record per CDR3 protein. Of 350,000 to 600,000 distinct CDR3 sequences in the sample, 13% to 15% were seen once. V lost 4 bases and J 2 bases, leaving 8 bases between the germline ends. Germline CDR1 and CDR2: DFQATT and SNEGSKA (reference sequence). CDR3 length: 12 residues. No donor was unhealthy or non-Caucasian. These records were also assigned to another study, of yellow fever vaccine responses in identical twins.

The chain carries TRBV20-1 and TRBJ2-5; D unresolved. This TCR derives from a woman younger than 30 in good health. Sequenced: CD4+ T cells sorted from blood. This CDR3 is CSAKSSQETQYF. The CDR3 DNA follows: TGCAGTGCTAAGTCTAGTCAAGAGACCCAGTACTTC.